This T cell receptor beta chain was profiled in a study of CD8 T cells in Susac syndrome. Peripheral blood CD8+ and CD4+ T cells were profiled by TCR beta sequencing. RNA amounts of roughly 0.45 to 1 ug underwent reverse transcription with random hexamers. TCRdb re-called the immunoSEQ multiplex PCR reads through MiXCR, storing one row per CDR3 protein. This sample has around 170,000 distinct CDR3 sequences, with around 95% found just once. CDR1 is DFQATT, CDR2 SNEGSKA, per germline (reference sequence). The CDR3 totals 10 residues. V was shortened by 6 bases and J by 8 bases, with 10 bases between the two germline ends.

Sequencing used CD8+ T cells from PBMCs. V gene TRBV20-1 combines with J gene TRBJ1-2; possibly TRBD1 for D (6 bases). This clonotype originated in a human donor with multiple sclerosis. In DNA form, the CDR3 reads TGCAGTGCGAGACAGGCGGGCTACACCTTC. Translated, it gives CSARQAGYTF.